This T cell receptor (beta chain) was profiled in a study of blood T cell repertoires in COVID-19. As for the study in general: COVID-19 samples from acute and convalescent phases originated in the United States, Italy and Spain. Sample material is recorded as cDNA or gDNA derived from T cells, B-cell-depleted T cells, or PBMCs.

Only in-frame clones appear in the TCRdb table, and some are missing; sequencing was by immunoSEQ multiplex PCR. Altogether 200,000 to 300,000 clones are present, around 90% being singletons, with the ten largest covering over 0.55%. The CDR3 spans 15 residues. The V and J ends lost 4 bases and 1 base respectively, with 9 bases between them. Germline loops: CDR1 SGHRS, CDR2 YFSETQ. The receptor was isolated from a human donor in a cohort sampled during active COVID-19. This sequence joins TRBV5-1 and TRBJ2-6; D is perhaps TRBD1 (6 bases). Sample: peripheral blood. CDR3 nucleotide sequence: TGCGCCAGCAGCAAACAGGGTTCTGGGGCCAACGTCCTGACTTTC. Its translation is CASSKQGSGANVLTF.